One and the same sample provided the 2 T cell receptor beta chains below, sequenced in a study of blood T cell repertoires in COVID-19. The table came from immunoSEQ multiplex PCR; TCRdb's copy has only in-frame clones and leaves some out. The data hold about 400,000 clones, with nearly 90% observed a single time. Sequencing was carried out using PBMCs or T cells enriched from blood (not recorded which). The receptors were sampled from a woman aged 25 to 45 who had recovered from COVID-19.

This chain links TRBV4-1 with TRBJ1-6; D may be TRBD1 (6 bases). The CDR3 spans 15 residues. Germline CDR1 MGHRA, CDR2 YSYEKL. V lost 3 bases and J lost 16, with 22 bases in between. The CDR3 nucleotides are TGCGCCAGCAGCCACTCACAGGGACTACTCGCCGGGCTCCACTTT. It is translated as CASSHSQGLLAGLHF.

J is TRBJ2-2 and V is TRBV30; D is ambiguous. V lost 0 bases, J lost 7 bases, and 15 bases lay in between. CDR1 is GTSNPN and CDR2 is SVGIG in the germline V gene (reference sequence). This CDR3 is built from 15 residues. CDR3 loop: CAWSVNPAPVGELFF. DNA for the CDR3: TGTGCCTGGAGTGTTAATCCCGCACCGGTCGGGGAGCTGTTTTTT.